The sequence of this T cell receptor (beta chain) was determined in a study of T cell responses to AZD1222 COVID-19 vaccine. This table comes from immunoSEQ multiplex PCR, and its TCRdb copy is limited to in-frame clones, with some not included. The sample has approximately 300,000 clones, approximately 94% seen once; the top ten hold 0.55%. Trimming removed 0 bases from V and 7 bases from J, with 10 bases in between. Per the germline V gene, CDR1 is MNHEY and CDR2 is SVGAGI. This CDR3 is 15 amino acids long. Sample: peripheral blood, taken 28 days after the second AZD1222 dose. The source of this sequence is an adult who received the AZD1222 COVID-19 vaccine. The chain has TRBV6-5 and TRBJ1-6; possible D gene TRBD1, 6 bases. The CDR3 protein is CASSYSQGWNSPLHF. CDR3 DNA: TGTGCCAGCAGTTACTCCCAGGGGTGGAATTCACCCCTCCACTTT.